Below, 2 T cell receptor beta chains from the same sample are listed, as sequenced in a study of response to subunit inactivated influenza vaccine. Each CDR3 protein is one row after TCRdb ran MiXCR on the RT-PCR reads. The table records a few hundred thousand distinct CDR3 sequences, over 9.5% of them present only once. The source was PBMCs from blood, collected roughly 48 days after vaccination. The receptors shown here come from a man in his forties or fifties who received an inactivated influenza vaccine.

The sample holds many counts of this clonotype. The gene calls are TRBV5-1 and TRBJ2-7; 8 bases line up with TRBD2. J lost 5 bases, V lost 4 bases, and 8 bases had no gene match. Germline V gene sequence: CDR1 SGHRS, CDR2 YFSETQ. The CDR3 extends over 14 amino acids. Written as DNA, the CDR3 is TGCGCCAGCAGCGCCGGAGGGACTAGGGACGAGCAGTACTTC. Protein: CASSAGGTRDEQYF. Full variable domain (remainder filled in from reference TRBV5-1 and TRBJ2-7): KAGVTQTPRYLIKTRGQQVTLSCSPISGHRSVSWYQQTPGQGLQFLFEYFSETQRNKGNFPGRFSGRQFSNSRSEMNVSTLELGDSALYLCASSAGGTRDEQYFGPGTRLTVT.

The chain joins TRBV20-1 to TRBJ2-5; D possibly matches TRBD1 or TRBD2 (6 bases each). CDR3 length equals 13 residues. The V and J ends lost 3 bases and 3 bases respectively, with 11 bases between them. Germline lookup yields CDR1 DFQATT and CDR2 SNEGSKA (reference sequence). Here the CDR3 DNA reads TGCAGTGCTAGGATCGGGGGCGAAGAGACCCAGTACTTC. Translated: CSARIGGEETQYF.